The present TCR beta chain was sequenced within a study of shared clonotypes between healthy human individuals. The method was immunoSEQ multiplex PCR; TCRdb's version includes in-frame clones alone and lacks a portion of them. The sample yields 1,400,000 or so clones, approximately 98.5% seen once. The sequence came from a man aged 30 to 45 in good health. The sample comprised naive CD4+ T cells sorted from blood. Subset of the sample: CD45RA+ positively selected.

The CDR3 DNA follows: TGTGCCAGCAGACCCGGGACAGGGCCCTACGAGCAGTACTTC. Protein product: CASRPGTGPYEQYF. The V call is TRBV2, the J call TRBJ2-7; TRBD1 matches 9 bases. There are 14 residues in the CDR3. J lost 2 bases, V lost 6 bases, and 5 bases had no gene match. Germline V gene lookup returns CDR1 SNHLY and CDR2 FYNNEI.